This T cell receptor (beta chain) is drawn from a study of T cell changes during pregnancy in multiple sclerosis. Germline V gives CDR1 LNHDA, CDR2 SQIVND (reference sequence). Trimming shortened V by 7 bases and J by 3 bases, and 9 bases separated the two germline ends. There are 12 residues in the CDR3. This table comes from immunoSEQ multiplex PCR, and its TCRdb copy is limited to in-frame clones, with some not included. The sample holds about 40,000 clones, about 92% seen once. This chain links TRBV19 with TRBJ1-1, with D possibly being TRBD1 (6 bases). Sequences were derived from CD8+ T cells from peripheral blood mononuclear cells, sampled in the third trimester of pregnancy. This TCR derives from a female donor with multiple sclerosis, enrolled in a pregnancy study. The CDR3 DNA sequence: TGTGCCAGTACATCAGGGGACACTGAAGCTTTCTTT. Translating it yields CASTSGDTEAFF.